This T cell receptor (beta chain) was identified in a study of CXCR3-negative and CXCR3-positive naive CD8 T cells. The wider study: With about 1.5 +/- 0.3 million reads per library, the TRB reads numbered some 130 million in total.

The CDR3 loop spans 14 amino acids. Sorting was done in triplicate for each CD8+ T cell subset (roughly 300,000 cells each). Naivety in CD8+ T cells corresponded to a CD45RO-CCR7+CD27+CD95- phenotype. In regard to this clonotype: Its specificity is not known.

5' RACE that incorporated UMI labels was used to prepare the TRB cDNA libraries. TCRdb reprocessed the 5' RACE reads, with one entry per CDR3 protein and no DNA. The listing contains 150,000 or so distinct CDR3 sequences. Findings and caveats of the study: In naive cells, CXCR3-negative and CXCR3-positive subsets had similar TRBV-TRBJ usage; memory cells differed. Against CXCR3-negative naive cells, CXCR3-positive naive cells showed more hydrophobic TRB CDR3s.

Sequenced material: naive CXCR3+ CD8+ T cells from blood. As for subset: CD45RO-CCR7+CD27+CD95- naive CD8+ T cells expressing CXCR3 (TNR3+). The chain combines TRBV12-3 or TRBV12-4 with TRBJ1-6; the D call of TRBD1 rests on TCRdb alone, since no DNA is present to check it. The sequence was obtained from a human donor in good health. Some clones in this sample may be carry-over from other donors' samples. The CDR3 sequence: CASSRTGEESPLHF.